These T cell receptor beta chains were read from a single sample in a study of shared clonotypes between healthy human individuals. Measured with immunoSEQ multiplex PCR; TCRdb has only the in-frame clones, and not every one. The data contain hundreds of thousands of clones, about 96% of them seen just once; the ten biggest clones take up less than 0.3%. Sequencing used naive CD8+ T cells sorted from blood. These receptors originate from a young man in good health. CDR3s include the opening cysteine and the closing phenylalanine or tryptophan. The order of the fields is V gene, D gene, clone size, J gene, CDR3 protein, CDR3 DNA. D genes are given only for firm matches. Not all rows give a size; the values are once, few, many and, for expanded clones, a class.

TRBV11-2	.	.	TRBJ2-7	CASSSVNEQYF	TGTGCCAGCAGCTCCGTCAACGAGCAGTACTTC
TRBV7-9	TRBD2	.	TRBJ2-5	CASSLAGLAGTETQYF	TGTGCCAGCAGCTTAGCGGGGCTAGCGGGAACAGAGACCCAGTACTTC
TRBV27	TRBD2	.	TRBJ2-1	CASSLSLAGALYNEQFF	TGTGCCAGCAGTTTATCCTTAGCGGGAGCCCTCTACAATGAGCAGTTCTTC
TRBV11-3	.	.	TRBJ2-3	CASSLDSRQGWGTDTQYF	TGTGCCAGCAGCTTAGATTCTCGGCAGGGGTGGGGCACAGATACGCAGTATTTT
TRBV7-9	TRBD2	.	TRBJ2-1	CASSLVLAEGYEQFF	TGTGCCAGCAGCTTAGTACTAGCGGAAGGGTATGAGCAGTTCTTC
TRBV27	TRBD2	.	TRBJ2-1	CASTTFRKGLGQFF	TGTGCCAGCACCACTTTCAGGAAGGGACTAGGACAGTTCTTC
TRBV7-9	TRBD1	.	TRBJ2-7	CASSGATGNSYEQYF	TGTGCCAGCAGCGGTGCGACAGGGAACTCCTACGAGCAGTACTTC
TRBV7-6	TRBD2	.	TRBJ2-3	CASSLGLAGSSTDTQYF	TGTGCCAGCAGCTTGGGGCTAGCGGGATCTAGCACAGATACGCAGTATTTT
TRBV5-1	TRBD2	.	TRBJ2-5	CASRAIAGEETQYF	TGCGCCAGTCGGGCAATAGCGGGAGAGGAGACCCAGTACTTC
TRBV7-7	.	.	TRBJ2-5	CASSPRGPAGSETQYF	TGTGCTAGCAGCCCCAGGGGTCCTGCAGGGAGTGAGACCCAGTACTTC
TRBV5-4	.	.	TRBJ2-7	CASSLHNSYEQYF	TGTGCCAGCAGCTTGCACAACTCCTACGAGCAGTACTTC
TRBV9	.	.	TRBJ2-5	CASSATGLSETQYF	TGTGCCAGCAGCGCCACGGGACTGTCAGAGACCCAGTACTTC
TRBV7-6	.	once	TRBJ2-3	CASSSRTGPGQDTQYF	TGTGCCAGCAGCTCCAGGACCGGGCCGGGGCAAGATACGCAGTATTTT
TRBV30	.	.	TRBJ2-7	CAWSADNYEQYF	TGTGCCTGGAGTGCAGACAACTACGAGCAGTACTTC
TRBV7-9	TRBD2	.	TRBJ2-1	CASSISIAGEAYNEQFF	TGTGCCAGCAGCATTTCTATAGCGGGAGAGGCCTACAATGAGCAGTTCTTC
TRBV25-1	TRBD1	.	TRBJ2-7	CASSEGVGDRFYEQYF	TGTGCCAGCAGTGAGGGTGTAGGGGACAGATTTTACGAGCAGTACTTC
TRBV15	.	.	TRBJ2-1	CATSRGRSSYNEQFF	TGTGCCACCAGCAGGGGGCGGAGCTCCTACAATGAGCAGTTCTTC
TRBV7-8	.	.	TRBJ1-5	CASRKDTGTESYSNQPQHF	TGTGCCAGCAGAAAAGACACCGGGACCGAGAGTTATAGCAATCAGCCCCAGCATTTT
TRBV4-1	TRBD2	.	TRBJ2-1	CASSQDTFPGGLAYNEQFF	TGCGCCAGCAGCCAAGATACGTTCCCGGGAGGACTAGCCTACAATGAGCAGTTCTTC
TRBV7-9	TRBD2	.	TRBJ2-1	CASSGRLAGGNNEQFF	TGTGCCAGCAGCGGGAGACTAGCGGGAGGGAACAATGAGCAGTTCTTC
TRBV11-2	.	.	TRBJ2-7	CASSSRVYEQYF	TGTGCCAGCAGCTCCAGGGTCTACGAGCAGTACTTC
TRBV27	TRBD2	.	TRBJ2-7	CASSSLGLSREQYF	TGTGCCAGCAGTTCATTGGGACTATCGCGCGAGCAGTACTTC
TRBV29-1	TRBD2	.	TRBJ2-1	CSAPQAGGPNEQFF	TGCAGCGCCCCCCAGGCGGGAGGACCCAATGAGCAGTTCTTC
TRBV7-9	TRBD1	.	TRBJ1-1	CASSLGYRGSTEAFF	TGTGCCAGCAGCTTAGGGTACAGGGGGTCCACTGAAGCTTTCTTT
TRBV28	TRBD1	.	TRBJ2-5	CASSLRDRGRETQYF	TGTGCCAGCAGTCTCCGGGACAGGGGTAGGGAGACCCAGTACTTC
TRBV7-6	.	.	TRBJ1-1	CASSLYAWNTEAFF	TGTGCCAGCAGCTTATATGCGTGGAACACTGAAGCTTTCTTT
TRBV14	.	.	TRBJ1-1	CASRKRVNTEAFF	TGTGCCAGCAGAAAGCGAGTGAACACTGAAGCTTTCTTT
TRBV7-8	TRBD2	.	TRBJ2-7	CASSLATSGRFYEQYF	TGTGCCAGCAGCTTGGCAACTAGCGGGAGGTTTTACGAGCAGTACTTC
TRBV7-2	TRBD2	once	TRBJ2-1	CASSLVEGLAGLYNEQFF	TGTGCCAGCAGCTTAGTAGAGGGACTAGCGGGATTGTACAATGAGCAGTTCTTC
TRBV29-1	.	.	TRBJ2-7	CSVLTGIDYEQYF	TGCAGCGTCCTGACAGGTATTGACTACGAGCAGTACTTC
TRBV11-2	.	once	TRBJ2-2	CASSQTSSGELFF	TGTGCCAGCAGCCAAACTAGCTCCGGGGAGCTGTTTTTT